This is a list of T cell receptor beta chains from one sample in a study of PD-1 blockade in classical Hodgkin lymphoma. Libraries were prepared by immunoSEQ multiplex PCR; TCRdb keeps only in-frame clonotypes and omits some of them. Of roughly 40,000 clones detected, more than 70% appear once; the ten largest clones hold around a third. The input for sequencing was peripheral blood mononuclear cells (PBMCs), taken before the fourth cycle of nivolumab. These receptors originate from a human donor with classical Hodgkin lymphoma. Each CDR3 is given without its conserved first and last residue. D genes are given only for firm matches.

d_call: NA; v_call: TRBV10-3; cdr3_aa: AIRGHQNTEAF
d_call: NA; v_call: TRBV4-3; cdr3_aa: ASSLGTPLEANVLT
d_call: NA; v_call: TRBV7-8; cdr3_aa: ASSLIGGGGGTDTQY
d_call: TRBD1; v_call: TRBV7-2; cdr3_aa: ASSFNPGQETNTEAF
d_call: TRBD2; v_call: TRBV16; cdr3_aa: ASSQFTSGFYEQY
d_call: NA; v_call: TRBV5-1; cdr3_aa: ASSTLEGGSLNTEAF
d_call: NA; v_call: TRBV6-4; cdr3_aa: ASSDNEQF
d_call: NA; v_call: TRBV28; cdr3_aa: ASSRPGLTY
d_call: NA; v_call: TRBV29-1; cdr3_aa: SFYRSNEQF
d_call: NA; v_call: TRBV7-2; cdr3_aa: ASSQDSANYGYT
d_call: NA; v_call: TRBV19; cdr3_aa: ASSIGPGNQPQH